This T cell receptor beta chain emerged from a study of CD8 T cells in Susac syndrome. General study findings and limits: The study's TCR sequencing and HLA analysis covered a relatively small number of individuals, and the study acknowledged this.

The controls, all healthy donors, were matched for age and sex. Negative isolation yielded the CD8+ and CD4+ T cells, while FACS enriched the TEMRA cells. RNA in amounts of about 0.5 to 1 ug was reverse transcribed with random hexamers. Multiplex immunoSEQ PCR targeted 54 Vbeta and 13 Jbeta TCR beta segments. TCRdb redid the calling of the immunoSEQ multiplex PCR reads with MiXCR, one entry per CDR3 protein. The sample contains approximately 170,000 distinct CDR3 sequences, over 85% of which appear only once. About this clonotype itself: What it binds is not known.

This clonotype originated in a human donor in good health. Sequencing was done on a sample of CD4+ T cells from PBMCs.

CDR3 coding DNA: TGTGCCAGCAGTTACTCCGTGGCAGGGGGCTTACGGTCACCCCTCCACTTT. This codes for CASSYSVAGGLRSPLHF. The chain joins TRBV6-2 or TRBV6-3 to TRBJ1-6; 8 positions match TRBD1. The CDR3 is 17 residues long. Trimming cost V 0 bases and J 10 bases; bases outside gene matches: 11. Germline CDR1 is MNHEY and CDR2 is SVGEGT.